This passage covers 28 T cell receptor beta chains from one sample sequenced in a study of shared clonotypes between healthy human individuals. The protocol was immunoSEQ multiplex PCR, while the TCRdb copy is restricted to in-frame clones and leaves out a portion. The sample contains some 2,500,000 clones, around 90% of which appear only once. The sequenced material came from naive CD4+ T cells from PBMCs. Sample subset: CD45RA+ positively selected. Receptors originate from a man aged 18-30 years in good health. Some clones in this sample may be carry-over from other donors' samples.

This clone was seen a handful of times. The identical CDR3 is also encoded by other nucleotide sequences in the sample. The genes are TRBV11-2 and TRBJ2-7, with D possibly TRBD2 on 6 matching bases. CDR1 is SGHAT, CDR2 FQNNGV, per germline. The CDR3 loop spans 13 amino acids. Trimming took 1 base from V and 2 from J, leaving 6 bases between them. The chain's CDR3 is CASSLAGAYEQYF. Here the CDR3 DNA reads TGTGCCAGCAGCTTAGCGGGAGCCTACGAGCAGTACTTC.

The V and J genes are TRBV6-1 and TRBJ2-5, with D hard to call. Trimming shortened V by 5 bases and J by 0 bases, and 10 bases separated the two germline ends. The V gene's germline CDR1 is MNHNS and CDR2 SASEGT. CDR3 length equals 14 residues. This chain's CDR3 is CASSQRHYQETQYF. The CDR3 coding sequence is TGTGCCAGCAGTCAGAGACACTACCAAGAGACCCAGTACTTC.

The V call is TRBV2, the J call TRBJ2-7; D is unclear. The CDR3 length is 11 residues. Trimming pared 6 bases from V and 5 bases from J, leaving 8 bases between. Looked up from germline, CDR1 is SNHLY and CDR2 is FYNNEI. This chain's CDR3 is CASRSHNEQYF. As DNA, the CDR3 is TGTGCCAGCAGATCCCATAACGAGCAGTACTTC. The whole variable domain, remainder taken from reference TRBV2 and TRBJ2-7, is EPEVTQTPSHQVTQMGQEVILRCVPISNHLYFYWYRQILGQKVEFLVSFYNNEISEKSEIFDDQFSVERPDGSNFTLKIRSTKLEDSAMYFCASRSHNEQYFGPGTRLTVT.

The chain joins TRBV6-1 to TRBJ2-3; D not certain. Per germline, CDR1 MNHNS and CDR2 SASEGT. This CDR3 has 15 amino acids. V lost 8 bases, J lost 2 bases, and 17 bases lay in between. CDR3 sequence reads: CASGPGRTTTDTQYF. The CDR3 DNA sequence: TGTGCCAGCGGGCCCGGGCGTACCACCACAGATACGCAGTATTTT.

This chain joins TRBV30 and TRBJ2-2, with D uncertain. V shed 4 bases and J shed 0 bases, with 18 bases lying between them. CDR1 GTSNPN and CDR2 SVGIG come from the germline V gene (reference sequence). The CDR3 extends over 17 amino acids. This CDR3 reads CAWNLAITSSNTGELFF. The CDR3 region has the DNA TGTGCCTGGAACTTAGCCATTACTTCCTCGAACACCGGGGAGCTGTTTTTT. Full variable domain (missing parts from reference TRBV30 and TRBJ2-2): SQTIHQWPATLVQPVGSPLSLECTVEGTSNPNLYWYRQAAGRGLQLLFYSVGIGQISSEVPQNLSASRPQDRQFILSSKKLLLSDSGFYLCAWNLAITSSNTGELFFGEGSRLTVL.

There are a few counts of this clone. The CDR3: CASSSTGDEQYF. CDR3 sequence (DNA): TGTGCCAGCAGTTCGACAGGGGACGAGCAGTACTTC. V gene TRBV28 combines with J gene TRBJ2-7; 8 nucleotides line up with TRBD1. Germline CDR1 MDHEN, CDR2 SYDVKM. The trim removed 4 bases at V and 5 bases at J, leaving 1 base unmatched. The CDR3 length is 12 residues.

The gene calls are TRBV14 and TRBJ1-2; D call uncertain. Trimming removed 2 bases from V and 8 bases from J, with 12 bases in between. The CDR3 loop spans 13 amino acids. Looked up from germline, CDR1 is SGHDN and CDR2 is FVKESK. CDR3 nucleotides: TGTGCCAGCAGCCAATTGAGCCGGGAAGGCTACACCTTC. Its translation is CASSQLSREGYTF.

The chain couples TRBV4-2 to TRBJ1-2, with D hard to call. The CDR3 is made up of 14 amino acids. Germline assignment: CDR1 LGHNA and CDR2 YNFKEQ. V lost 0 bases, J lost 4 bases, and 9 bases lay in between. CDR3 sequence: CASSQDGFSYGYTF. DNA for the CDR3: TGTGCCAGCAGCCAAGACGGGTTCTCCTATGGCTACACCTTC.

The rearrangement links TRBV12-2 to TRBJ2-7; TRBD1 is the table's D call and was not checked against the DNA. TRBV12-2 is shown as a pseudogene. This CDR3 is built from 16 residues. The CDR3 DNA follows: TGTGCAAGTCCCTTAACAACTGACAGGGGGCGCATCGAGCAGTACTTC. This encodes CASPLTTDRGRIEQYF.

This clone showed up just once. Other DNA sequences of this sample code for an identical CDR3. This chain links TRBV4-3 with TRBJ2-5; D is unclear. V lost 0 bases, J lost 1 base, and 3 bases lay in between. The germline gives CDR1 LGHNA, CDR2 YSLEER. The CDR3 has 13 amino acids. DNA for the CDR3: TGCGCCAGCAGCCAAGATTCCCAAGAGACCCAGTACTTC. Translated, it gives CASSQDSQETQYF.

The chain carries TRBV18 and TRBJ1-4, with D tentatively TRBD1 (5 bases). This CDR3 comprises 16 residues. The germline V gene encodes CDR1 KGHSH and CDR2 LQKENI. Between the trimmed V and J ends, which lost 3 bases and 5 bases, there was a span of 16 bases. The CDR3 DNA reads as TGTGCCAGCTCACCGGGGACCCTCGGCCCCAATGAAAAACTGTTTTTT. Translating it yields CASSPGTLGPNEKLFF.

Points on this clone: The sample carries other DNA sequences with the same CDR3. CDR3 bases: TGTGCCAGCAGCCTAACGGGGAGCAATCAGCCCCAGCATTTT. Translated: CASSLTGSNQPQHF. V and J are TRBV5-6 and TRBJ1-5; D uncertain. CDR1 and CDR2 from the germline V gene are SGHDT and YYEEEE. The CDR3 has 14 residues. The V gene lost 4 bases and the J gene lost 1 base, with 9 bases spanning the gap.

A remark on this clone: This sample also contains other DNA sequences that code for the same CDR3. The chain joins TRBV18 to TRBJ1-1; TRBD1 is a possible D gene (6 bases). The CDR3 contains 13 residues. Trimming took 3 bases from V and 4 from J, leaving 9 bases between them. Germline V CDR1 and CDR2: KGHSH, LQKENI. The CDR3: CASSPSRGTEAFF. The CDR3 nucleotides read TGTGCCAGCTCACCGTCCAGGGGCACTGAAGCTTTCTTT.

This clone was seen more than once but under ten times. The rearrangement links TRBV9 to TRBJ1-1; TRBD1 might be the D (5 bases). CDR1 is SGDLS, CDR2 YYNGEE, per germline. The CDR3 contains 15 residues. Trimming removed 0 bases from V and 7 bases from J, with 16 bases in between. CDR3 sequence: CASSVEMAGRNEAFF. CDR3 coding DNA: TGTGCCAGCAGCGTAGAAATGGCGGGGCGGAATGAAGCTTTCTTT.

The sample holds one count of this clone. The chain carries TRBV30 and TRBJ2-7, with 8 nucleotides matching TRBD1. This CDR3 is 13 amino acids long. The germline gives CDR1 GTSNPN, CDR2 SVGIG (reference sequence). V trimming: 7 bases; J trimming: 2 bases; junction bases outside the gene matches: 7. The CDR3 nucleotides are TGTGCCTCCGATGGGACAGGTGCCTACGAGCAGTACTTC. This gives the protein CASDGTGAYEQYF.

This clone was seen only once. The V and J genes are TRBV5-1 and TRBJ2-5, with 15 bases matching TRBD2. With 4 bases clipped from V and 2 bases from J, the junction kept 9 bases outside the gene matches. CDR3 length: 18 residues. In germline, CDR1 is SGHRS, CDR2 YFSETQ. In nucleotides, the CDR3 is TGCGCCAGCAGCACTGGACTAGCGGGAGGGCCTTCACAAGAGACCCAGTACTTC. Protein sequence: CASSTGLAGGPSQETQYF.

The chain employs TRBV25-1 and TRBJ1-2, with TRBD1 identical over 7 bases. The CDR3 spans 13 residues. The germline gives CDR1 MGHDK, CDR2 SYGVNS. J gave up 8 bases and V 4 bases, and 7 bases lay outside the gene matches. DNA for the CDR3: TGTGCCAGCAGTGTCCAAACAGGGGTCGGCTACACCTTC. This translates into CASSVQTGVGYTF.

This chain connects TRBV7-6 to TRBJ2-3; 8 positions match TRBD2. Germline V gene lookup returns CDR1 SGHVS and CDR2 FNYEAQ. The trim removed 1 base at V and 2 bases at J, leaving 8 bases unmatched. The CDR3 extends over 17 amino acids. The CDR3 loop reads CASSLVDGRGFTDTQYF. CDR3 bases: TGTGCCAGCAGCTTAGTGGACGGGAGGGGATTCACAGATACGCAGTATTTT.

The chain carries TRBV5-1 and TRBJ2-2; D may correspond to TRBD1 or TRBD2 (6 bases each). The CDR3 consists of 15 residues. Trimming removed 0 bases at V and 7 bases at J, with 13 bases between. Germline CDR1 is SGHRS and CDR2 is YFSETQ. The DNA for the CDR3 is TGCGCCAGCAGCTTGGCCCAGGGGCGGGGCGGGGAGCTGTTTTTT. Protein product: CASSLAQGRGGELFF.

This clone was found once. The chain employs TRBV2 and TRBJ1-1; D unclear. Trimming shortened V by 6 bases and J by 3 bases, and 11 bases separated the two germline ends. Germline CDR1 is SNHLY and CDR2 is FYNNEI. This CDR3 spans 13 amino acids. The CDR3 DNA follows: TGTGCCAGCAGGGACGGGATTTACACTGAAGCTTTCTTT. Encoded protein: CASRDGIYTEAFF.

The chain uses TRBV11-1 and TRBJ2-3, with TRBD2 matching over 12 bases. Germline V CDR1 and CDR2: SGHAT, FQDESV (reference sequence). This CDR3 is 16 amino acids long. Unmatched junction bases numbered 8, after V lost 5 bases and J lost 5 bases. This CDR3 is CASSPWTSGKIDTQYF. Here the CDR3 DNA reads TGTGCCAGCAGCCCCTGGACTAGCGGGAAGATAGATACGCAGTATTTT.

The V call is TRBV4-1, the J call TRBJ2-7; 12 bases fit TRBD2. The CDR3 contains 17 residues. Germline CDR1 reads MGHRA; CDR2 reads YSYEKL. Trimming at V came to 7 bases and at J to 3 bases, leaving 13 bases not matched to a gene. CDR3 in amino acids: CASKRTSGERGIYEQYF. The CDR3 DNA is TGCGCCAGCAAAAGGACTAGCGGGGAAAGAGGGATCTACGAGCAGTACTTC.

The chain employs TRBV4-3 and TRBJ2-5; a weak D match, TRBD2 (6 bases). CDR3 length: 13 amino acids. V lost 1 base, J lost 8 bases, and 11 bases lay in between. Germline loops: CDR1 LGHNA, CDR2 YSLEER. The CDR3 DNA reads TGCGCCAGCAGCCAAGGGCCCGGGGGAACCCAGTACTTC. This translates into CASSQGPGGTQYF.

The V gene is TRBV5-1, the J gene TRBJ2-3; 14 bases map to TRBD2. V dropped 3 bases and J dropped 4; count of bases not matched to a gene: 4. The CDR3 runs 16 residues. Germline V CDR1 and CDR2: SGHRS, YFSETQ. The CDR3 spells CASSWGLAGVSDTQYF. CDR3 in DNA: TGCGCCAGCAGCTGGGGACTAGCGGGAGTGTCAGATACGCAGTATTTT.

The chain carries TRBV5-1 and TRBJ2-7, with 7 bases that match TRBD1. This CDR3 contains 15 residues. V dropped 0 bases and J dropped 7; count of bases not matched to a gene: 10. Germline CDR1 SGHRS, CDR2 YFSETQ. DNA of the CDR3: TGCGCCAGCAGCTTGGGGCCGACAGGGCAAGGGGAGCAGTACTTC. Amino acids: CASSLGPTGQGEQYF. The variable domain in full, completed from reference TRBV5-1 and TRBJ2-7, reads KAGVTQTPRYLIKTRGQQVTLSCSPISGHRSVSWYQQTPGQGLQFLFEYFSETQRNKGNFPGRFSGRQFSNSRSEMNVSTLELGDSALYLCASSLGPTGQGEQYFGPGTRLTVT.

This clone was detected once. The chain joins TRBV25-1 to TRBJ1-6, with 9 bases lining up with TRBD1. Germline V gene lookup returns CDR1 MGHDK and CDR2 SYGVNS. CDR3 length: 15 residues. Germline trimming cut 3 bases from V and 9 bases from J; bases unmatched to any gene: 6. The CDR3 sequence: CASSEGDRDVSPLHF. The CDR3 region has the DNA TGTGCCAGCAGTGAGGGGGACAGGGACGTTTCACCCCTCCACTTT.

V gene TRBV29-1 combines with J gene TRBJ2-1; D call uncertain. Germline assignment: CDR1 SQVTM and CDR2 ANQGSEA. Trimming cost V 5 bases and J 2 bases, with 13 bases left between them. The CDR3 loop spans 14 amino acids. The CDR3 region has the DNA TGCAGCGTTTCGGACCAGATTACCTACAATGAGCAGTTCTTC. This translates into CSVSDQITYNEQFF.

In regard to this clone: Other DNA sequences of this sample code for an identical CDR3. CDR3 sequence reads: CASSLRGNQPQHF. The CDR3 DNA follows: TGTGCCAGCAGCTTAAGGGGTAATCAGCCCCAGCATTTT. The chain links TRBV7-2 to TRBJ1-5; a possible D gene is TRBD1 (5 bases). The germline V and J ends were trimmed by 2 bases and 4 bases, with 6 bases remaining between them. CDR3 size: 13 residues. Per germline, CDR1 SGHTA and CDR2 FQGNSA.